This TCR beta chain emerged from a study of blood T cell repertoires in COVID-19. Turning to the study itself: There were acute and convalescent COVID-19 samples, and they came from the United States, Italy and Spain. Sources were T cells, B-cell-depleted T cells, or PBMCs; the material itself was cDNA or gDNA.

Seattle participants joined during active infection and were tracked over time. CDR1 is SGHTS and CDR2 is YDEGEE in the germline V gene. The CDR3 runs to 14 residues. V was pared by 5 bases and J by 6 bases, with 7 bases of the junction left unmatched. Clones were sequenced by immunoSEQ multiplex PCR, and TCRdb holds only the in-frame ones, with some missing. The sample has about 150,000 clones; around 85% are singletons. This receptor was obtained from a man in his 60s with COVID-19, enrolled during active disease. The sample taken for sequencing was peripheral blood. The chain combines TRBV5-8 with TRBJ2-1, with 8 bases identical to TRBD1. The CDR3 reads CASRLQGVVNEQFF. CDR3 DNA: TGTGCCAGCAGATTACAGGGGGTGGTCAATGAGCAGTTCTTC.